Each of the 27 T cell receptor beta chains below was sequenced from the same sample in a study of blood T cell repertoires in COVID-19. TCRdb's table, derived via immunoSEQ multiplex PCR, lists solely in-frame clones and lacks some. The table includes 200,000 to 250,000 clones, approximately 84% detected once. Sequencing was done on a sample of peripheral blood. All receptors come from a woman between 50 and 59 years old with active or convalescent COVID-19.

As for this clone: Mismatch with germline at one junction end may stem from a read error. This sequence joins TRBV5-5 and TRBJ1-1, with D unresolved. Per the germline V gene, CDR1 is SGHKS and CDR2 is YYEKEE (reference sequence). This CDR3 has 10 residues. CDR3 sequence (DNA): TGTGCCAGCAGCCACGGTGTGTCTATCTTT. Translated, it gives CASSHGVSIF. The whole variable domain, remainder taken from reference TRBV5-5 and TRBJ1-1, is DAGVTQSPTHLIKTRGQQVTLRCSPISGHKSVSWYQQVLGQGPQFIFQYYEKEERGRGNFPDRFSARQFPNYSSELNVNALLLGDSALYLCASSHGVSIFGQGTRLTVV.

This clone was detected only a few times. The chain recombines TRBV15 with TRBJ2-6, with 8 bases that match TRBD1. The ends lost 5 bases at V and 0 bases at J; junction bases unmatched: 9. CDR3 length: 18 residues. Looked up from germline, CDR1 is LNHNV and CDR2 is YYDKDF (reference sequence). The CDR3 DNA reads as TGTGCCACCAGCGCCCGCCGGGACAGGACCTCTGGGGCCAACGTCCTGACTTTC. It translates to CATSARRDRTSGANVLTF.

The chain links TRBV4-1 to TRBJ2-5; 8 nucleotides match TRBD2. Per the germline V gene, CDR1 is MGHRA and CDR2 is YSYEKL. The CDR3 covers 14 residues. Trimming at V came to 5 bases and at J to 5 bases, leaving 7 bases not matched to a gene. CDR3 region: CASSYGLAGETQYF. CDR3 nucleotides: TGCGCCAGCAGCTACGGACTAGCCGGGGAGACCCAGTACTTC.

CDR3 loop: CASSLESGQYYGYTF. Written as DNA, the CDR3 is TGCGCCAGCAGCTTGGAATCAGGGCAATACTATGGCTACACCTTC. V is TRBV5-1 and J is TRBJ1-2; D is perhaps TRBD1 (5 bases). CDR1 and CDR2 (germline): SGHRS, YFSETQ. The CDR3 loop spans 15 amino acids. The V and J ends lost 0 bases and 3 bases respectively, with 12 bases between them.

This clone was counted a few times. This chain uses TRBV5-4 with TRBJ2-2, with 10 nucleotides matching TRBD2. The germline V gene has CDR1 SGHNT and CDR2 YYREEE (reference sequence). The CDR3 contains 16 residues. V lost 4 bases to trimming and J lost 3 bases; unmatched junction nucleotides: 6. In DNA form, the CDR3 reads TGTGCCAGCAGCACCGCCGGACTAGCGGACACCGGGGAGCTGTTTTTT. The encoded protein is CASSTAGLADTGELFF.

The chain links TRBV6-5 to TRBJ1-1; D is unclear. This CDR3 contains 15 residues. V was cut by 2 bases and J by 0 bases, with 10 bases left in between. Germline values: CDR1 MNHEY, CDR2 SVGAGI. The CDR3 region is CASSYAGSLNTEAFF. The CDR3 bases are TGTGCCAGCAGTTACGCGGGCAGTTTGAACACTGAAGCTTTCTTT.

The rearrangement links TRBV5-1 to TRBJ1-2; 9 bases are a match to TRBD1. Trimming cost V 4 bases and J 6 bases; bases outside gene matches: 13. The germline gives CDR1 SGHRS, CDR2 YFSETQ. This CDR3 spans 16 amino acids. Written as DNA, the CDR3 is TGCGCCAGCAGCCCGACCTCCGGGACAGGGTCTAATGGCTACACCTTC. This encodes CASSPTSGTGSNGYTF.

The CDR3 DNA reads as TGTGCCAGTAGTACCGACAGGGAGACTGGAAACACCATATATTTT. This translates into CASSTDRETGNTIYF. V and J are TRBV19 and TRBJ1-3, with 7 positions matching TRBD1. CDR1 is LNHDA and CDR2 is SQIVND in the germline V gene (reference sequence). The J segment lost 2 bases and the V segment lost 4 bases, leaving 5 bases of the junction unmatched. This CDR3 has 15 amino acids.

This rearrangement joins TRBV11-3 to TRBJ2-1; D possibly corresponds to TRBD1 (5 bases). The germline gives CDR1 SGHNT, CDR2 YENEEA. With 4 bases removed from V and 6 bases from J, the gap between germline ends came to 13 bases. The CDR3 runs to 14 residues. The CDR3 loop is CASSSNRLGNEQFF. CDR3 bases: TGTGCCAGCAGCTCGAACAGGCTTGGCAATGAGCAGTTCTTC.

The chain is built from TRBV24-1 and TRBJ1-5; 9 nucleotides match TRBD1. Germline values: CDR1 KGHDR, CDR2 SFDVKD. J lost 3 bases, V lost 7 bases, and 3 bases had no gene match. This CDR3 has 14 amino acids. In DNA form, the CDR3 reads TGTGCCACCAGGGGGACAGGGCCCAATCAGCCCCAGCATTTT. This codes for CATRGTGPNQPQHF.

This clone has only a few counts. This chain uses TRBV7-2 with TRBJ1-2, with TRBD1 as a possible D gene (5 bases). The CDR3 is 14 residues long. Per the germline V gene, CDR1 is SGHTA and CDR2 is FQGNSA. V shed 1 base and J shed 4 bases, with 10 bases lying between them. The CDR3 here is CASSLDTGGYGYTF. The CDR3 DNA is TGTGCCAGCAGCTTAGATACCGGGGGCTATGGCTACACCTTC. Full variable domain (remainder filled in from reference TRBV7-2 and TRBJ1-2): GAGVSQSPSNKVTEKGKDVELRCDPISGHTALYWYRQSLGQGLEFLIYFQGNSAPDKSGLPSDRFSAERTGGSVSTLTIQRTQQEDSAVYLCASSLDTGGYGYTFGSGTRLTVV.

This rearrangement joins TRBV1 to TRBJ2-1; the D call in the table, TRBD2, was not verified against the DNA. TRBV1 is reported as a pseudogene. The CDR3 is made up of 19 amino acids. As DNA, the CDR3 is TGCACCAGCAGCCACCATGGACTAGCGGGGGCCCCCCTCCACAATGAGCAGTTCTTC. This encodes CTSSHHGLAGAPLHNEQFF.

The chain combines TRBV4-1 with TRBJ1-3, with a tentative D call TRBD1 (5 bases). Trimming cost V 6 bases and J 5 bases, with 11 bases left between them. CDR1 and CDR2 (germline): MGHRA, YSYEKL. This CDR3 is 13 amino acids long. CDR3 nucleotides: TGCGCCAGCAGATCGACAGTTCGAAACACCATATATTTT. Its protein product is CASRSTVRNTIYF.

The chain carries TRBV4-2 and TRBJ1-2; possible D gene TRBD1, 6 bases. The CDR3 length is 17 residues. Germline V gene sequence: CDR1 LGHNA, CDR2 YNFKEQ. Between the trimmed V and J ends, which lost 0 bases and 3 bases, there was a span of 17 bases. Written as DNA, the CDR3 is TGTGCCAGCAGCCAAGAGACAGGAGGAAGTGTTTACTATGGCTACACCTTC. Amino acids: CASSQETGGSVYYGYTF.

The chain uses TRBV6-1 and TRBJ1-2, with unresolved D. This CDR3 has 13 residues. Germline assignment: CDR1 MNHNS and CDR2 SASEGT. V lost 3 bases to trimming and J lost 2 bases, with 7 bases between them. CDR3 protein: CASSEGRNYGYTF. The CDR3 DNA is TGTGCCAGCAGTGAGGGCAGGAACTATGGCTACACCTTC.

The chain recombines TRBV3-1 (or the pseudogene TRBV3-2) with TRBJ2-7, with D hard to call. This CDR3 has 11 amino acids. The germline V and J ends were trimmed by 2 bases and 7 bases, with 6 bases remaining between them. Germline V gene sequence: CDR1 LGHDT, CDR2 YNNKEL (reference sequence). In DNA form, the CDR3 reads TGTGCCAGCAGCCAAATTCGGGAGCAGTACTTC. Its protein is CASSQIREQYF.

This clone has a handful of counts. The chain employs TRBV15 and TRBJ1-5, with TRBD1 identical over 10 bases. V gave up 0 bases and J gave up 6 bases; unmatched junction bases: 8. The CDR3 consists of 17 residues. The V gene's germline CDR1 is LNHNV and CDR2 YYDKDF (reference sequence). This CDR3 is CATSRDRQGALGQPQHF. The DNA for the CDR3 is TGTGCCACCAGCAGAGATCGACAGGGGGCACTGGGTCAGCCCCAGCATTTT. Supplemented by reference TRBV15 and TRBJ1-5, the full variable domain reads DAMVIQNPRYQVTQFGKPVTLSCSQTLNHNVMYWYQQKSSQAPKLLFHYYDKDFNNEADTPDNFQSRRPNTSFCFLDIRSPGLGDTAMYLCATSRDRQGALGQPQHFGDGTRLSIL.

The CDR3 region has the DNA TGTGCCAGCAGTCCGACAGGCCGATACTATGGCTACACCTTC. It codes for CASSPTGRYYGYTF. The chain has TRBV28 and TRBJ1-2; a possible D gene is TRBD1 (6 bases). The V gene lost 5 bases and the J gene lost 3 bases, with 13 bases spanning the gap. This CDR3 comprises 14 residues. The V gene's germline CDR1 is MDHEN and CDR2 SYDVKM.

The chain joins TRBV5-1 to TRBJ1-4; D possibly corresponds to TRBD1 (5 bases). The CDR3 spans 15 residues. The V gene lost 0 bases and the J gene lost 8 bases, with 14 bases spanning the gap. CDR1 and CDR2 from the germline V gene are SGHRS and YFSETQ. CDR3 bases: TGCGCCAGCAGCTTGGCAGGGTTCGGTTTCGAAAAACTGTTTTTT. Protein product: CASSLAGFGFEKLFF.

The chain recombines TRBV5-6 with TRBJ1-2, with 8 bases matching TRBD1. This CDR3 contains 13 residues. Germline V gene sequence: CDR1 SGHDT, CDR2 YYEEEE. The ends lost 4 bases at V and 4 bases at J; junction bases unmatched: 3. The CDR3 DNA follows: TGTGCCAGCAGCCTGGGACAGGTCTATGGCTACACCTTC. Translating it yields CASSLGQVYGYTF.

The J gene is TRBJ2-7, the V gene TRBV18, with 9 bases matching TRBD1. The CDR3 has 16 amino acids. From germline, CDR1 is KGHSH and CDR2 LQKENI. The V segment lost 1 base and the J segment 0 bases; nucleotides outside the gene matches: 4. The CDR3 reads CASSPLVGQGSYEQYF. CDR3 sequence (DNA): TGTGCCAGCTCACCACTAGTGGGACAGGGCTCCTACGAGCAGTACTTC.

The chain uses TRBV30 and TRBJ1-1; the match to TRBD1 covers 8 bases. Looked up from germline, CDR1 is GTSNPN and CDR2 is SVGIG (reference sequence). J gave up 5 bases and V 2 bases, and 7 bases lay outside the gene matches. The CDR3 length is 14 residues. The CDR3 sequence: CAWSTTTGGTEAFF. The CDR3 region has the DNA TGTGCCTGGAGTACAACCACAGGGGGAACTGAAGCTTTCTTT.

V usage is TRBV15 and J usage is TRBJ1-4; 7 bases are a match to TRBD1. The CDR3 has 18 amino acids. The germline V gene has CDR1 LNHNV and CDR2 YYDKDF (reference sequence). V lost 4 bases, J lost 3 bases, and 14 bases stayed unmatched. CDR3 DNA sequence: TGTGCCACCAGCAACCCCCAGGGGGATAGGGGTCCTAATGAAAAACTGTTTTTT. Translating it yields CATSNPQGDRGPNEKLFF.

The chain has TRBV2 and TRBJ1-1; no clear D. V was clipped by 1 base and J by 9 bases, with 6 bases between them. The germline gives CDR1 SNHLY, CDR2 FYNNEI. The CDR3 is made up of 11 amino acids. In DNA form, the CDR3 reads TGTGCCAGCAGTGAAGGGAGCAAAGCTTTCTTT. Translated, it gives CASSEGSKAFF.

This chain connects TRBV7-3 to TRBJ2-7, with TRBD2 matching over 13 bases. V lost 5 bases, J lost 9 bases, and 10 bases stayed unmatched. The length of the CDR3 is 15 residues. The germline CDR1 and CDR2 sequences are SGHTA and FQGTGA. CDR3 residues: CASSEDGTSGARQYF. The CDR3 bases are TGTGCCAGCAGCGAGGATGGGACTAGCGGGGCCCGGCAGTACTTC.

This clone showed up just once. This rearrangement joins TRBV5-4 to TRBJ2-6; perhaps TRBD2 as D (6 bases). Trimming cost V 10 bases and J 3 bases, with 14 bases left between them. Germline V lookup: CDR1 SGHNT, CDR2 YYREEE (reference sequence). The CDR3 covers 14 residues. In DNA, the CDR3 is TGTGCCGGGCTTAGGGGAGGTGGGGCCAACGTCCTGACTTTC. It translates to CAGLRGGGANVLTF.

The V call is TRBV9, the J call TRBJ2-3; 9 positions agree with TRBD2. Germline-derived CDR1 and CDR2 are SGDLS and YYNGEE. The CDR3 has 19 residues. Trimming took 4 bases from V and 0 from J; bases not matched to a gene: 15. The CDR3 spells CASSPLAAGGLTSTDTQYF. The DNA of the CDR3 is TGTGCCAGCAGCCCCCTGGCAGCGGGGGGACTAACTAGCACAGATACGCAGTATTTT. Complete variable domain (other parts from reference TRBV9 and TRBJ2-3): DSGVTQTPKHLITATGQRVTLRCSPRSGDLSVYWYQQSLDQGLQFLIQYYNGEERAKGNILERFSAQQFPDLHSELNLSSLELGDSALYFCASSPLAAGGLTSTDTQYFGPGTRLTVL.